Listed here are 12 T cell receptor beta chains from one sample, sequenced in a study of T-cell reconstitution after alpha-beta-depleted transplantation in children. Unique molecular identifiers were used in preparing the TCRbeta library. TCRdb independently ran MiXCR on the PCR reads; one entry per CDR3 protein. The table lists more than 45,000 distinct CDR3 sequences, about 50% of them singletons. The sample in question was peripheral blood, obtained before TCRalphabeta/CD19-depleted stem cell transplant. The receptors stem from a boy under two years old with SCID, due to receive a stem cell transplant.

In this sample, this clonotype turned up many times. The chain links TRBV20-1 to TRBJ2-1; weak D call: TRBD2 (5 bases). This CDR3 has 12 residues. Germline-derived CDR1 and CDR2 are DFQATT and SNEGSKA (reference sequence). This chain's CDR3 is CSVIEGSREQFF. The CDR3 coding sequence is TGCAGCGTGATAGAGGGCTCCAGGGAGCAGTTCTTC.

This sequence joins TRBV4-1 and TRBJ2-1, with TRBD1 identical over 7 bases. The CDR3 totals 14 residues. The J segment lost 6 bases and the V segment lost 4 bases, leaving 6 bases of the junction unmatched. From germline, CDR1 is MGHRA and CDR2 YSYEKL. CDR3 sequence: CASSRKTGFNEQFF. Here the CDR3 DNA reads TGCGCCAGCAGCCGGAAGACAGGGTTCAATGAGCAGTTCTTC.

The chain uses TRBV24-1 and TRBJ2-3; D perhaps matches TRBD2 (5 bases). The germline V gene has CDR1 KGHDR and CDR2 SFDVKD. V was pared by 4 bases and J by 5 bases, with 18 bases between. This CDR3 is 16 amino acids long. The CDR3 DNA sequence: TGTGCCACCAGTGACCGAACACCGGGAAGAAAAGATACGCAGTATTTT. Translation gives CATSDRTPGRKDTQYF.

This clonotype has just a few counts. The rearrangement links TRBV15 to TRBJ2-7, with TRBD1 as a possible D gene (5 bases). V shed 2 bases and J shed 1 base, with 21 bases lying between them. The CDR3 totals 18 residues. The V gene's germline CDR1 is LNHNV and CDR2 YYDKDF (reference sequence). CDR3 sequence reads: CATSRLWEGDLRSYEQYF. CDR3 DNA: TGTGCCACCAGCAGACTCTGGGAAGGGGATTTAAGGTCCTACGAGCAGTACTTC. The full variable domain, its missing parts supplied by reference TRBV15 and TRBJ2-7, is DAMVIQNPRYQVTQFGKPVTLSCSQTLNHNVMYWYQQKSSQAPKLLFHYYDKDFNNEADTPDNFQSRRPNTSFCFLDIRSPGLGDTAMYLCATSRLWEGDLRSYEQYFGPGTRLTVT.

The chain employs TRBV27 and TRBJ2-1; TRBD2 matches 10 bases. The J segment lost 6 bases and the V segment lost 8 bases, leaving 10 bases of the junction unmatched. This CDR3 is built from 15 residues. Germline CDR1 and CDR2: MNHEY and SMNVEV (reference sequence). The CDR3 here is CASVPAGGPGNEQFF. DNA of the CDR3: TGTGCCAGCGTTCCAGCGGGGGGGCCTGGCAATGAGCAGTTCTTC.

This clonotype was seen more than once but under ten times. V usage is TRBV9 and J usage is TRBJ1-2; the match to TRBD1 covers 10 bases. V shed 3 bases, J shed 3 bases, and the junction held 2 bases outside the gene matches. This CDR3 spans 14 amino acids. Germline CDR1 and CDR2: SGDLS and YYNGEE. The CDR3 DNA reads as TGTGCCAGCAGCGCCGGACAGGGGGACTATGGCTACACCTTC. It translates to CASSAGQGDYGYTF.

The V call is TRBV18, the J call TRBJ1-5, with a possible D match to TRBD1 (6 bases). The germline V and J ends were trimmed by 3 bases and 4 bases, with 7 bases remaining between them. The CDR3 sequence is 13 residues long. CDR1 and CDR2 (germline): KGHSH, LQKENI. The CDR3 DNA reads TGTGCCAGCTCACCGGACAGAAATCAGCCCCAGCATTTT. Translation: CASSPDRNQPQHF.

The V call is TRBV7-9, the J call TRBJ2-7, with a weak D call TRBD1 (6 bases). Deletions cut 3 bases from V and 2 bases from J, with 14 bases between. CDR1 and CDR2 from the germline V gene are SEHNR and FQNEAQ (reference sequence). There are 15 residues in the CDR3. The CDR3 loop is CASSFPRGIPYEQYF. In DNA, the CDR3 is TGTGCCAGCAGCTTCCCCAGGGGAATCCCCTACGAGCAGTACTTC.

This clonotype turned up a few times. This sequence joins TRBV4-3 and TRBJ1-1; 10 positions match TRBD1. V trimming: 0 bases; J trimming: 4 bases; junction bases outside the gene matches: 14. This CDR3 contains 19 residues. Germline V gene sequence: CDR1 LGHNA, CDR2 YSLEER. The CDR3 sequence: CASSQDPLDRGLWSTEAFF. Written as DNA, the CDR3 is TGCGCCAGCAGCCAAGATCCCCTCGACAGGGGGCTTTGGAGCACTGAAGCTTTCTTT.

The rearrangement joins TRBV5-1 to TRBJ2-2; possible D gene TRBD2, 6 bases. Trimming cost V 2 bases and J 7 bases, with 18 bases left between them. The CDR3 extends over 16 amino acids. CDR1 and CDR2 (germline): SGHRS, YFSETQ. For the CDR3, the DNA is TGCGCCAGCAGCTTAGCGGGTGCCGGGAAGAGCGGGGAGCTGTTTTTT. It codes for CASSLAGAGKSGELFF.

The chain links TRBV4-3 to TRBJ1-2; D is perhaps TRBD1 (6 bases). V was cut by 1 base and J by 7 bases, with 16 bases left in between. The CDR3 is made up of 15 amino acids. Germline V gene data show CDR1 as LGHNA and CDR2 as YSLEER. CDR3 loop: CASSQGPRGASGYTF. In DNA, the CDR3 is TGCGCCAGCAGCCAAGGACCCCGGGGGGCTAGTGGCTACACCTTC.

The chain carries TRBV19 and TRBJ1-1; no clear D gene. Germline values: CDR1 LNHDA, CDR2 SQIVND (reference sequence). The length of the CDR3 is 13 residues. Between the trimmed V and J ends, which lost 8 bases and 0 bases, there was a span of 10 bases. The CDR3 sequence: CASAGLLNTEAFF. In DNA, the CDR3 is TGTGCCAGTGCCGGACTGTTGAACACTGAAGCTTTCTTT.